This TCR beta chain was retrieved from a study of preoperative IRX-2 immunotherapy in early breast cancer. This CDR3 contains 15 residues. Per germline, CDR1 GTSNPN and CDR2 SVGIG (reference sequence). V was shortened by 1 base and J by 1 base, with 13 bases between the two germline ends. The table came from immunoSEQ multiplex PCR; TCRdb's copy has only in-frame clones and leaves some out. The data show about 43,000 clones, less than 95% seen once. Indicated treatment: preoperative locoregional IRX-2 cytokine immunotherapy. This phase Ib study tested locoregional IRX-2 cytokine immunotherapy given before surgery.

This receptor was taken from a human donor with breast cancer. The rearrangement links TRBV30 to TRBJ1-2; no reliable D call. Sequenced material: tumor tissue, taken after IRX-2 immunotherapy. The CDR3 bases are TGTGCCTGGAGTGATATAAAAACGGGTAACTATGGCTACACCTTC. Amino acid sequence: CAWSDIKTGNYGYTF. The whole variable domain, remainder taken from reference TRBV30 and TRBJ1-2, is SQTIHQWPATLVQPVGSPLSLECTVEGTSNPNLYWYRQAAGRGLQLLFYSVGIGQISSEVPQNLSASRPQDRQFILSSKKLLLSDSGFYLCAWSDIKTGNYGYTFGSGTRLTVV.